This T cell receptor beta chain was captured in a study of blood T cell repertoires in COVID-19. Background on the study: T cells, B-cell-depleted T cells, or PBMCs supplied cDNA or gDNA.

Germline loops: CDR1 KGHSH, CDR2 LQKENI. The CDR3 contains 14 residues. The V gene lost 6 bases and the J gene lost 10 bases, with 18 bases spanning the gap. Grouping used clinical history reported by participants in a survey and questionnaire. The study counted Cohort 3 donors as recovered given two negative PCRs, clearance, or symptom resolution. This clone occurred once. Per the original data handling: Estimation of nucleated cell counts relied on the amplification of reference gene primers. TCRdb's copy holds only in-frame clones and misses some; the assay was immunoSEQ multiplex PCR. V, J and clone size reflect that table, while D and trimming were determined from the DNA. The sample holds 320,000 or so clones, about 87% seen once.

The clonotype comes from a man in his thirties or forties who had recovered from COVID-19. V usage is TRBV18 and J usage is TRBJ2-2; a possible D gene is TRBD1 (6 bases). The sequencing sample was made of PBMCs or T cells enriched from blood (not recorded which). This CDR3 reads CASSLRDNPEELFF. In nucleotides, the CDR3 is TGTGCCAGCTCTCTCCGGGACAACCCCGAGGAGCTGTTTTTT.